This paragraph covers one TCR beta chain sequence. Its antigen is undetermined. Per sample, roughly 9.5 x 10^4 TCR templates were assayed. This table comes from immunoSEQ multiplex PCR, and its TCRdb copy is limited to in-frame clones, with some not included. This table holds roughly 50,000 clones, roughly nine tenths found once. Germline CDR1 and CDR2: MDHEN and SYDVKM. With 6 bases removed from V and 1 base from J, the gap between germline ends came to 12 bases. This CDR3 region has 14 residues. The data derive from a study of siplizumab effects on memory and regulatory T cells. Findings and limits, study-wide: Naive T cells looked more diverse than memory cells, and they looked like major contributors to the alloresponse. Suppressive function of proliferating Tregs from siplizumab cultures was not confirmed. Roughly 80-96% of proliferating clones (CD4+ or CD8+) could not be assigned a naive or memory phenotype.

The sequence derives from a human donor in good health. V is TRBV28 and J is TRBJ2-5; unclear D gene. The sample was naive CD8+ T cells sorted from blood. The CDR3 DNA reads as TGTGCCAGCAGCTCCGGGCAGGCCCAAGAGACCCAGTACTTC. Its translation: CASSSGQAQETQYF. Drawing the rest from reference TRBV28 and TRBJ2-5, the complete variable domain is DVKVTQSSRYLVKRTGEKVFLECVQDMDHENMFWYRQDPGLGLRLIYFSYDVKMKEKGDIPEGYSVSREKKERFSLILESASTNQTSMYLCASSSGQAQETQYFGPGTRLLVL.